Below are 10 T cell receptor beta chains sequenced from a single sample in a study of blood T cell repertoires in COVID-19. Method: immunoSEQ multiplex PCR; TCRdb's copy keeps in-frame clones and lacks some. The repertoire has approximately 300,000 clones, approximately 92% of them found once; the top ten carry 6.8%. Sequences were obtained from peripheral blood. The source of these receptors is a woman aged 25 to 39 with COVID-19, enrolled during active disease.

The CDR3 reads CASSLVRGGKLFF. In DNA form, the CDR3 reads TGTGCCAGCAGCTTGGTCCGGGGAGGTAAACTGTTTTTT. V and J are TRBV5-4 and TRBJ1-4; D gene unclear. With 0 bases removed from V and 11 bases from J, the gap between germline ends came to 11 bases. The germline V gene has CDR1 SGHNT and CDR2 YYREEE (reference sequence). CDR3 length equals 13 residues.

The chain has TRBV19 and TRBJ2-3; 13 bases map to TRBD2. Unmatched junction bases numbered 9, after V lost 4 bases and J lost 5 bases. In germline, CDR1 is LNHDA, CDR2 SQIVND (reference sequence). CDR3 length: 17 amino acids. The CDR3 nucleotides are TGTGCCAGTAGTACACCCCTGGGACTAGCGGGGTTAGATACGCAGTATTTT. It is translated as CASSTPLGLAGLDTQYF. The variable domain in full, with the rest retrieved from reference TRBV19 and TRBJ2-3, is DGGITQSPKYLFRKEGQNVTLSCEQNLNHDAMYWYRQDPGQGLRLIYYSQIVNDFQKGDIAEGYSVSREKKESFPLTVTSAQKNPTAFYLCASSTPLGLAGLDTQYFGPGTRLTVL.

CDR3 sequence reads: CASSESAGHYNEQFF. CDR3 DNA sequence: TGCGCCAGCAGTGAGTCCGCAGGTCACTACAATGAGCAGTTCTTC. The chain combines TRBV10-1 with TRBJ2-1; D not resolved. Per germline, CDR1 WNHNN and CDR2 SYGVQD (reference sequence). Trimming removed 0 bases at V and 3 bases at J, with 9 bases between. CDR3 length equals 15 residues.

The chain recombines TRBV10-3 with TRBJ2-2; possible D gene TRBD2, 6 bases. From germline, CDR1 is ENHRY and CDR2 SYGVKD. V was pared by 5 bases and J by 1 base, with 11 bases between. CDR3 length equals 15 residues. CDR3 nucleotide sequence: TGTGCCATCAGTTTCGGGACTTTGAACACCGGGGAGCTGTTTTTT. Residues: CAISFGTLNTGELFF.

This clone has only one observation. Other DNA sequences of this sample code for an identical CDR3. This chain links TRBV5-1 with TRBJ2-7; 12 bases line up with TRBD1. V was pared by 4 bases and J by 4 bases, with 3 bases of the junction left unmatched. This CDR3 contains 14 residues. Germline loops: CDR1 SGHRS, CDR2 YFSETQ. CDR3 region: CASSPGQGAYEQYF. CDR3 sequence (DNA): TGCGCCAGCAGCCCGGGACAGGGGGCTTACGAGCAGTACTTC.

The chain couples TRBV5-1 to TRBJ2-5; 9 positions agree with TRBD1. This CDR3 comprises 14 residues. Germline-derived CDR1 and CDR2 are SGHRS and YFSETQ. V shed 4 bases, J shed 5 bases, and the junction held 6 bases outside the gene matches. CDR3 bases: TGCGCCAGCAGCCAGGACAGGGGTTGGGAGACCCAGTACTTC. Amino acids: CASSQDRGWETQYF.

This chain connects TRBV30 to TRBJ2-3; maybe TRBD1 (6 bases). The V gene's germline CDR1 is GTSNPN and CDR2 SVGIG (reference sequence). The CDR3 runs 14 residues. V was clipped by 2 bases and J by 2 bases, with 11 bases between them. The CDR3 coding sequence is TGTGCCTGGAGTCTGGGGGCGAACACAGATACGCAGTATTTT. Its protein product is CAWSLGANTDTQYF.

This chain uses TRBV7-6 with TRBJ2-3; 11 nucleotides line up with TRBD2. The CDR3 contains 16 residues. Germline lookup yields CDR1 SGHVS and CDR2 FNYEAQ. The trim removed 5 bases at V and 5 bases at J, leaving 9 bases unmatched. The CDR3 coding sequence is TGTGCCAGCAGCCACACTAGCGGGAGTATTTTAGATACGCAGTATTTT. Translating gives CASSHTSGSILDTQYF.

The chain combines TRBV12-3 or TRBV12-4 with TRBJ1-4, with no clear D. The CDR3 consists of 12 residues. Trimming took off 6 bases at V and 6 bases at J, with 8 bases between the two ends. The CDR3 spells CASSTAHEKLFF. The CDR3 bases are TGTGCCAGCAGCACAGCCCATGAAAAACTGTTTTTT.

The genes are TRBV30 and TRBJ1-5; perhaps TRBD1 as D (5 bases). There are 13 residues in the CDR3. From germline, CDR1 is GTSNPN and CDR2 SVGIG (reference sequence). Trimming removed 1 base from V and 7 bases from J, with 11 bases in between. CDR3 residues: CAWSETGLQPQHF. The CDR3 nucleotides are TGTGCCTGGAGTGAAACAGGCCTGCAGCCCCAGCATTTT.